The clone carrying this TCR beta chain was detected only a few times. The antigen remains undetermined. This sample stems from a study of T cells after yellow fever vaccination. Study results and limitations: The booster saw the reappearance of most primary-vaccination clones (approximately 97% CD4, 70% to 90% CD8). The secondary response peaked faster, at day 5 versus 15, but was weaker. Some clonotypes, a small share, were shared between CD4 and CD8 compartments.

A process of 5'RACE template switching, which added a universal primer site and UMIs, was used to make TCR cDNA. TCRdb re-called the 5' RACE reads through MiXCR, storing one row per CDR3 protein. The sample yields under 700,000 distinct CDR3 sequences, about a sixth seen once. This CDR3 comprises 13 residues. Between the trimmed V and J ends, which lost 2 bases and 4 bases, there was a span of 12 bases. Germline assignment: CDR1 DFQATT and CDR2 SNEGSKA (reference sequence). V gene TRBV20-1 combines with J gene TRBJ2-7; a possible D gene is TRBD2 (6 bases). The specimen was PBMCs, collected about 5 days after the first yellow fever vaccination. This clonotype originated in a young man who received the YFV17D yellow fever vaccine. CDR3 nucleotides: TGCAGTGCTAGATCGCCAGGGAGGTACGAGCAGTACTTC. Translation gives CSARSPGRYEQYF.